Following are 32 T cell receptor beta chains from one sample sequenced in a study of blood T cells in healthy people across ages. The use of a sample-barcoded 5' primer and a J-beta primer mix characterized a second PCR of roughly 6 to 12 cycles. TCRdb itself ran the 5' RACE reads through MiXCR, one entry per CDR3 protein. The table has approximately 810,000 distinct CDR3 sequences, roughly 35% seen once. Sequenced: blood. Source of these receptors: a man aged 18 to 35 in good health.

At least ten counts were recorded for this clonotype. CDR3 nucleotide sequence: TGCGCCAGCAGCCAAGAAGGGCCCCCCACAGATACGCAGTATTTT. This encodes CASSQEGPPTDTQYF. The gene calls are TRBV4-1 and TRBJ2-3; D is ambiguous. Between the trimmed V and J ends, which lost 0 bases and 2 bases, there was a span of 9 bases. Germline V gene lookup returns CDR1 MGHRA and CDR2 YSYEKL. The length of the CDR3 is 15 residues.

This clonotype was observed a few times. The chain employs TRBV10-2 and TRBJ2-1; 9 bases match TRBD1. The V segment lost 8 bases and the J segment 5 bases; nucleotides outside the gene matches: 7. The V gene's germline CDR1 is WSHSY and CDR2 SAAADI. The CDR3 spans 14 residues. CDR3 region: CASSDRGKNNEQFF. In DNA form, the CDR3 reads TGCGCCAGCTCAGACAGGGGGAAGAACAATGAGCAGTTCTTC.

About this clonotype: With a much larger clone just one base away, this may be a read error. V gene TRBV2 combines with J gene TRBJ2-7; D is possibly TRBD1 (6 bases). Gene TRBJ2-1 matches the end of the DNA better, so the J call may be wrong. Germline V gives CDR1 SNHLY, CDR2 FYNNEI. This CDR3 has 15 amino acids. CDR3 bases: TGTGCCAGCAGTTCGACAGGATCCTACTCCTACGAGCAGTTCTTC. This gives the protein CASSSTGSYSYEQFF.

On this clonotype: This may be a read error: a much more frequent sequence differs by one nucleotide. The chain uses TRBV28 and TRBJ2-1; D is unclear. Between the trimmed V and J ends, which lost 3 bases and 9 bases, there was a span of 6 bases. Germline values: CDR1 MDHEN, CDR2 SYDVKM. The CDR3 has 11 amino acids. CDR3 sequence (DNA): TGTGCCAGCAGTTTCGACGGTGAGCAGTTCTTC. The encoded protein is CASSFDGEQFF.

The chain is built from TRBV6-5 and TRBJ1-2; TRBD1 is a possible D gene (6 bases). The CDR3 loop spans 14 amino acids. V was pared by 5 bases and J by 4 bases, with 14 bases between. CDR1 is MNHEY, CDR2 SVGAGI, per germline. The CDR3 nucleotides read TGTGCCAGCAGTCCGACAGGAACTACCTATGGCTACACCTTC. Protein sequence: CASSPTGTTYGYTF.

Turning to this clonotype: Given a much more abundant clone one base away, this may be a read error. The rearrangement links TRBV12-3 or TRBV12-4 to TRBJ2-7; 7 bases fit TRBD2. V shed 7 bases, J shed 7 bases, and the junction held 16 bases outside the gene matches. The CDR3 spans 15 residues. The CDR3 DNA is TGTGCCAGCACCAACTTTGGGAGGGGTGGGAATGAGCAGTACTTC. This gives the protein CASTNFGRGGNEQYF.

In its sample, this clonotype was seen a few times. The V gene is TRBV20-1, the J gene TRBJ1-1; D gene unclear. V lost 4 bases, J lost 3 bases, and 9 bases lay in between. Germline CDR1 reads DFQATT; CDR2 reads SNEGSKA (reference sequence). The CDR3 loop spans 12 amino acids. CDR3 nucleotides: TGCAGTGCTACGGGTGGGTACACTGAAGCTTTCTTT. Its translation: CSATGGYTEAFF.

V gene TRBV7-2 combines with J gene TRBJ1-1, with 9 bases that match TRBD1. This CDR3 has 16 amino acids. With 2 bases clipped from V and 4 bases from J, the junction kept 8 bases outside the gene matches. Germline V gene lookup returns CDR1 SGHTA and CDR2 FQGNSA. The CDR3 spells CASSLRTGQGTTEAFF. DNA of the CDR3: TGTGCCAGCAGCTTAAGAACCGGACAGGGGACCACTGAAGCTTTCTTT.

This clonotype occurred many times. The chain has TRBV5-1 and TRBJ2-7, with 10 bases that match TRBD2. The CDR3 consists of 16 residues. Germline V CDR1 and CDR2: SGHRS, YFSETQ. The trim removed 7 bases at V and 7 bases at J, leaving 17 bases unmatched. The CDR3, as DNA: TGCGCCAGCCGGGGAAGCGGGGGGGCCGGTTACAATGAGCAGTACTTC. Amino acid sequence: CASRGSGGAGYNEQYF.

J is TRBJ2-7 and V is TRBV12-3 or TRBV12-4, with D tentatively TRBD1 (7 bases). V lost 6 bases and J 0 bases, leaving 15 bases between the germline ends. This CDR3 is built from 15 residues. Here the CDR3 DNA reads TGTGCCAGCAGGGGAGGACAGGCAACCTCCTACGAGCAGTACTTC. Its protein product is CASRGGQATSYEQYF.

This clonotype has just a few counts. The CDR3 DNA is TGTGCCATCAACCAGGGGGAAGTAGGGGAGCAGTACTTC. This translates into CAINQGEVGEQYF. The chain combines TRBV10-3 with TRBJ2-7, with 7 bases identical to TRBD1. Germline V lookup: CDR1 ENHRY, CDR2 SYGVKD. CDR3 length equals 13 residues. After removal of 7 bases from V and 7 bases from J, the junction contained 10 bases not matched to a gene.

The gene calls are TRBV20-1 and TRBJ1-2; tentatively, D is TRBD1 (5 bases). CDR1 is DFQATT and CDR2 is SNEGSKA in the germline V gene (reference sequence). The V end lost 0 bases, the J end lost 8 bases, and 16 bases lay between the germline ends. The CDR3 contains 14 residues. The CDR3 region is CSARDMAGPGGYTF. Here the CDR3 DNA reads TGCAGTGCTAGAGATATGGCGGGGCCAGGGGGCTACACCTTC.

This clonotype was seen at least ten times. This chain connects TRBV2 to TRBJ2-5; 12 bases fit TRBD1. This CDR3 has 16 amino acids. Germline V gene data show CDR1 as SNHLY and CDR2 as FYNNEI. V was pared by 6 bases and J by 0 bases, with 5 bases of the junction left unmatched. CDR3 bases: TGTGCCAGCAGATGGGACAGGGGGCCCAACCAAGAGACCCAGTACTTC. It encodes CASRWDRGPNQETQYF.

This clonotype turned up a few times. The genes are TRBV6-2 or TRBV6-3 and TRBJ2-3; tentative D call: TRBD2 (7 bases). The germline V gene has CDR1 MNHEY and CDR2 SVGEGT. Trimming took 8 bases from V and 1 from J, leaving 22 bases between them. The CDR3 contains 17 residues. CDR3 in DNA: TGTGCCAGCTCTCCACGGGGGGCTTCACTAGGCACAGATACGCAGTATTTT. It translates to CASSPRGASLGTDTQYF.

In this sample, this clonotype turned up many times. The rearrangement joins TRBV10-3 to TRBJ2-5, with 9 bases matching TRBD1. Per the germline V gene, CDR1 is ENHRY and CDR2 is SYGVKD. CDR3 length equals 12 residues. Trimming removed 10 bases from V and 3 bases from J; junction bases left unmatched: 3. CDR3 DNA: TGTGCCACCCGACAGGGGGAAGAGACCCAGTACTTC. This codes for CATRQGEETQYF.

This clonotype was observed at least ten times. The chain carries TRBV20-1 and TRBJ2-7; tentative D call: TRBD1 (6 bases). Trimming removed 3 bases from V and 1 base from J, with 19 bases in between. The CDR3 contains 16 residues. Germline CDR1 DFQATT, CDR2 SNEGSKA (reference sequence). CDR3 loop: CSASSQFRDTSYEQYF. In DNA, the CDR3 is TGCAGTGCTAGTTCGCAATTCCGGGACACTTCCTACGAGCAGTACTTC.

The V and J genes are TRBV6-2 or TRBV6-3 and TRBJ2-7; TRBD1 might be the D (5 bases). The better agreement between TRBJ2-5 and the DNA end casts doubt on the J call. Germline loops: CDR1 MNHEY, CDR2 SVGEGT. The CDR3 sequence is 13 residues long. CDR3 nucleotides: TGTGCCAGCAGTTACGATCCCCAGGGGACCCAGTACTTC. It specifies CASSYDPQGTQYF.

CDR3 region: CASSERQGVDYGYTF. CDR3 coding DNA: TGTGCCAGCAGTGAAAGACAGGGAGTAGACTATGGCTACACCTTC. The V gene is TRBV2, the J gene TRBJ1-2, with 7 bases lining up with TRBD1. In germline, CDR1 is SNHLY, CDR2 FYNNEI. Trimming at V came to 2 bases and at J to 3 bases, leaving 6 bases not matched to a gene. The CDR3 has 15 amino acids.

Comments on this clonotype: Being one base from a much bigger clone, this may be a read error. The rearrangement joins TRBV20-1 to TRBJ2-5; 8 bases match TRBD1. CDR1 DFQATT and CDR2 SNEGSKA come from the germline V gene (reference sequence). This CDR3 is 15 amino acids long. CDR3 loop: CSVRDRQGLRETQYF. In DNA, the CDR3 is TGCAGTGTTAGAGATCGACAGGGGCTCCGAGAGACCCAGTACTTC.

The chain joins TRBV2 to TRBJ2-7, with no clear D. The closer fit of TRBJ2-5 to the DNA end suggests the J call may be wrong. The CDR3 has 12 residues. The germline gives CDR1 SNHLY, CDR2 FYNNEI. In nucleotides, the CDR3 is TGTGCCAGCAGTGAAGGGCAGCAGACCCAGTACTTC. Translating gives CASSEGQQTQYF.

Ten or more counts support this clonotype. The CDR3 DNA reads as TGTGCCAGCAGCGTTTGGTCGGGGGCATCCTACAATGAGCAGTTCTTC. This sequence encodes CASSVWSGASYNEQFF. This rearrangement joins TRBV5-5 to TRBJ2-1, with D perhaps matching TRBD1 or TRBD2 (6 bases each). Germline CDR1 is SGHKS and CDR2 is YYEKEE (reference sequence). Trimming pared 4 bases from V and 1 base from J, leaving 15 bases between. This CDR3 comprises 16 residues.

The chain combines TRBV7-2 with TRBJ2-1, with 8 bases identical to TRBD2. The J segment lost 6 bases and the V segment lost 5 bases, leaving 6 bases of the junction unmatched. Germline V gene lookup returns CDR1 SGHTA and CDR2 FQGNSA. The CDR3 spans 14 residues. The chain's CDR3 is CASSIMSGGNEQFF. In DNA form, the CDR3 reads TGTGCCAGCAGCATAATGAGCGGGGGCAATGAGCAGTTCTTC.

This chain connects TRBV9 to TRBJ2-7; TRBD2 matches 10 bases. CDR1 SGDLS and CDR2 YYNGEE come from the germline V gene. The CDR3 spans 15 residues. V lost 0 bases, J lost 1 base, and 1 base stayed unmatched. The CDR3 region has the DNA TGTGCCAGCAGCGTAGCTAGCGGGGGATCCTACGAGCAGTACTTC. It codes for CASSVASGGSYEQYF.

As for this clonotype: This clone may be a read error of a much larger clone one base away. This chain joins TRBV27 and TRBJ2-7; tentative D call: TRBD2 (5 bases). The germline V gene has CDR1 MNHEY and CDR2 SMNVEV (reference sequence). CDR3 length equals 13 residues. CDR3 sequence: CACRGLASYEQYF. The CDR3 DNA is TGTGCCTGCAGAGGTCTAGCTTCGTACGAGCAGTACTTC.

V gene TRBV7-2 combines with J gene TRBJ2-7, with 7 bases that match TRBD1. Per the germline V gene, CDR1 is SGHTA and CDR2 is FQGNSA. V was clipped by 3 bases and J by 7 bases; unmatched bases: 9. This CDR3 contains 14 residues. The CDR3 DNA is TGTGCCAGCAGCTTGGGCAGGGGGAGAAATGAGCAGTACTTC. Its protein is CASSLGRGRNEQYF.

On this clonotype itself: A much larger clone differs by one base, so this may be a read error. This chain joins TRBV12-3 or TRBV12-4 and TRBJ2-1; D call uncertain. The CDR3 is made up of 13 amino acids. V dropped 7 bases and J dropped 6 bases, with 13 bases sitting between them. The chain's CDR3 is CASTSSGANEQFF. The CDR3 DNA follows: TGTGCCAGCACCTCGAGTGGTGCCAATGAGCAGTTCTTC.

This chain links TRBV6-1 with TRBJ1-4; 9 positions agree with TRBD1. With 2 bases clipped from V and 7 bases from J, the junction kept 2 bases outside the gene matches. Per germline, CDR1 MNHNS and CDR2 SASEGT. The CDR3 has 14 residues. This chain's CDR3 is CASSEWTGAEKLFF. CDR3 nucleotide sequence: TGTGCCAGCAGTGAATGGACAGGGGCTGAAAAACTGTTTTTT.

This clonotype has a handful of counts. The rearrangement links TRBV4-1 to TRBJ1-1, with D uncertain. V dropped 0 bases and J dropped 8 bases, with 7 bases sitting between them. In germline, CDR1 is MGHRA, CDR2 YSYEKL. The CDR3 totals 12 residues. The CDR3 loop is CASSQDREEAFF. The CDR3 coding sequence is TGCGCCAGCAGCCAAGACAGAGAGGAAGCTTTCTTT.

The chain links TRBV2 to TRBJ1-1; D gene ambiguous. The ends were cut back, 11 bases at V and 5 bases at J, with 15 bases in the middle. CDR3 size: 12 residues. Per germline, CDR1 SNHLY and CDR2 FYNNEI. The CDR3 bases are TGTGCCGGGTCGGATGTGGAAACTGAAGCTTTCTTT. It yields the protein CAGSDVETEAFF.

This clonotype was seen a few times. The CDR3 loop reads CASSQQGITGELFF. The CDR3 DNA is TGTGCCAGCAGCCAACAGGGCATCACCGGGGAGCTGTTTTTT. The J gene is TRBJ2-2, the V gene TRBV6-6; maybe TRBD1 (6 bases). CDR1 is MNHNY, CDR2 SVGAGI, per germline (reference sequence). This CDR3 is built from 14 residues. Trimming pared 6 bases from V and 4 bases from J, leaving 12 bases between.

This clonotype was counted a few times. The chain couples TRBV5-1 to TRBJ2-7; possibly TRBD2 for D (6 bases). Germline CDR1 is SGHRS and CDR2 is YFSETQ. There are 16 residues in the CDR3. V gave up 0 bases and J gave up 4 bases, with 17 bases separating them. DNA for the CDR3: TGCGCCAGCAGCTTGGATGTGACTAGGGAACGATACGAGCAGTACTTC. Residues: CASSLDVTRERYEQYF. The entire variable domain, with the rest obtained from reference TRBV5-1 and TRBJ2-7, is as follows: KAGVTQTPRYLIKTRGQQVTLSCSPISGHRSVSWYQQTPGQGLQFLFEYFSETQRNKGNFPGRFSGRQFSNSRSEMNVSTLELGDSALYLCASSLDVTRERYEQYFGPGTRLTVT.

This clonotype has a handful of counts. The CDR3 DNA is TGTGCCAGCAGCCAAGCGGGGGACACTCAGCCCCAGCATTTT. Translation gives CASSQAGDTQPQHF. The chain uses TRBV3-1 and TRBJ1-5; the D gene is possibly TRBD1 (6 bases). This CDR3 is built from 14 residues. Trimming stripped 1 base from V and 6 bases from J, with 10 bases between. Germline V gives CDR1 LGHDT, CDR2 YNNKEL (reference sequence).